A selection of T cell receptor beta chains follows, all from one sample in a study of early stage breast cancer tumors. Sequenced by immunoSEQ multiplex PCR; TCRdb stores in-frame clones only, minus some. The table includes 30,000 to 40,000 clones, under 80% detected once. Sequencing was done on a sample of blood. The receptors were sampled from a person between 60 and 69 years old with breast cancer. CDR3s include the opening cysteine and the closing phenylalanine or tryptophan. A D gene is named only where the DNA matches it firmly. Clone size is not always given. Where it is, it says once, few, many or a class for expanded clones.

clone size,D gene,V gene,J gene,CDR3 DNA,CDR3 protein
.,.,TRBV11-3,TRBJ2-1,TGTGCCAGCAGCTTAGGAAAGGACAGAGGTGAGCAGTTCTTC,CASSLGKDRGEQFF
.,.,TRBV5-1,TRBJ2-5,TGCGCCAGCGAGGTACGGGAAGAGACCCAGTACTTC,CASEVREETQYF
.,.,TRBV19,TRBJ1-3,TGTGCCCTACGGGGCCTCGGGGGATGTGGAAACACCATATATTTT,CALRGLGGCGNTIYF
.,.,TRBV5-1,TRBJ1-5,TGCGCCAGCACCAAGCCCCAGCATTTT,CASTKPQHF
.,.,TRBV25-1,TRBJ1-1,TGTGCCAGCAGCCTTACGGGGGTGGGCTCTGAAGCTTTCTTT,CASSLTGVGSEAFF
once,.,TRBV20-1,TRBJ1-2,TGCAGTGCCACGGGCTATGGCTACACCTTC,CSATGYGYTF
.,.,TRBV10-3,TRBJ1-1,TGTGCCATCAGTGAGTCTATGGGGGCAAAGACTGAAGCTTTCTTT,CAISESMGAKTEAFF
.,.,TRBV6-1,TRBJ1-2,TGTGCCAGCAGTGTGAATGGAAATGATGGCTACACCTTC,CASSVNGNDGYTF
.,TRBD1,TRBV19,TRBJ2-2,TGTGCCAGTATCCCCCAGGGGGTCACCGGGGAGCTGTTTTTT,CASIPQGVTGELFF
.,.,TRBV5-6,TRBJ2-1,TGTGCCAGCAGCAGCCCCCTAAATTCCTACAATGAGCAGTTCTTC,CASSSPLNSYNEQFF
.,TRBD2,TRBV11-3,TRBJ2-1,TGTGCCAGCAGCGCAAGTAGCGGGAGGGGGAATGAGCAGTTCTTC,CASSASSGRGNEQFF
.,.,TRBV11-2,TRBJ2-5,TGTGCCAGCAGCTCCCCGACGGGATGGGGAGAGACCCAGTACTTC,CASSSPTGWGETQYF
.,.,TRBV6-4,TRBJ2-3,TGTGCCTGCCGACAGGTTCGCACAGATACGCAGTATTTT,CACRQVRTDTQYF
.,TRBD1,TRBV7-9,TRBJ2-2,TGTGCCAGCAGCTACCGTACAGGGGGGAACACCGGGGAGCTGTTTTTT,CASSYRTGGNTGELFF
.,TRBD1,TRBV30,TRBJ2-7,TGTGCCTGGAGTGGGGACAGCCACGAGCAGTACTTC,CAWSGDSHEQYF
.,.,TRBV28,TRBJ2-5,TGTGCCAGCAGTTTATTGAGTACGGGGGCAGAGACCCAGTACTTC,CASSLLSTGAETQYF
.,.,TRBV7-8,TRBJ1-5,TGTGCCAGCAGCTCGGGTGGGGGGATCCCTCAGCCCCAGCATTTT,CASSSGGGIPQPQHF
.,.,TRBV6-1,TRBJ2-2,TGTGCCAGCAGGGGGAACACCGGGGAGCTGTTTTTT,CASRGNTGELFF
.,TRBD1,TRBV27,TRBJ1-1,TGTGCCAGCAGTGACCGGGACAGGGGAGTCACTGAAGCTTTCTTT,CASSDRDRGVTEAFF
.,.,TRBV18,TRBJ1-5,TGTGCCAGCTCACCACAGGGGCCTAATCAGCCCCAGCATTTT,CASSPQGPNQPQHF
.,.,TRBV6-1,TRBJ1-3,TGTGCCAGCAGTGCCGGGGGGGGACTGTTTCTGGTTGGAAACACCATATATTTT,CASSAGGGLFLVGNTIYF
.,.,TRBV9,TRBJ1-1,TGTGCCAGCAGCCCCCTCACTGAAGCTTTCTTT,CASSPLTEAFF
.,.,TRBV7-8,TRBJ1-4,TGTGCCAGCAGCCCGAGCTCGCGGGGACCTAATGAAAAACTGTTTTTT,CASSPSSRGPNEKLFF
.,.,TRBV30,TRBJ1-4,TGTGCCTGGAGGGTCGGCGCAACTAATGAAAAACTGTTTTTT,CAWRVGATNEKLFF
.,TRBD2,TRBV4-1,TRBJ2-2,TGCGCCAGCAGCCAAGACGGGGGGGGTGCCGGGGAGCTGTTTTTT,CASSQDGGGAGELFF
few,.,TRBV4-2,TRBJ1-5,TGTGCCAGCAGCCAAGATCTGGAGGCAGTTCAGCCCCAGCATTTT,CASSQDLEAVQPQHF
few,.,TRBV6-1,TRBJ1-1,TGTGCCAGCAGAAGCAGGGGCGGCACTGAAGCTTTCTTT,CASRSRGGTEAFF
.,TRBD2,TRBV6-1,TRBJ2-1,TGTGCCAGCACAGCGGGGGAGAGCAATGAGCAGTTCTTC,CASTAGESNEQFF
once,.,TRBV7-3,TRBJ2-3,TGTGCCAGCAGCCCGAAATCAGATACGCAGTATTTT,CASSPKSDTQYF
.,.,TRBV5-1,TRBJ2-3,TGCGCCAGTTCAGGGTCAGATACGCAGTATTTT,CASSGSDTQYF
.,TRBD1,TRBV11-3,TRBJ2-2,TGTGCCAGCAGCCCTGACAGGGGAAACACCGGGGAGCTGTTTTTT,CASSPDRGNTGELFF
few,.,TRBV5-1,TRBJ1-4,TGCGCCAGCAGCTTCGGCAGGGGAGACGAAAAACTGTTTTTT,CASSFGRGDEKLFF
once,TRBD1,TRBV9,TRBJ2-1,TGTGCCAGCAGCAGGACAGGGAGCTCCTACAATGAGCAGTTCTTC,CASSRTGSSYNEQFF
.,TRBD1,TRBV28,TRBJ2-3,TGTGCCAGCAGTCTTATCTCGGGACAGGGGGCGCGATATACGCAGTATTTT,CASSLISGQGARYTQYF
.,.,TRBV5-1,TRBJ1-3,TGCGCCAGCAGCTTGGGACCTAGCTCTGGAAACACCATATATTTT,CASSLGPSSGNTIYF
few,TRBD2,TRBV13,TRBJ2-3,TGTGCCAGCAGCTTAGGACTAGCGGGGTGGGGAACAGATACGCAGTATTTT,CASSLGLAGWGTDTQYF
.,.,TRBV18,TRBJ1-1,TGTGCCAGCTCACCAATCGGGGACTCGGGCACTGAAGCTTTCTTT,CASSPIGDSGTEAFF
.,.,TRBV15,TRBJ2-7,TGTGCCACCAGCAGAGCGGAGACAGAAGGAAACGAGCAGTACTTC,CATSRAETEGNEQYF
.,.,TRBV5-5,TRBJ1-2,TGTGCCAGCACCACCCACGGTGAAGGAGCTAACTATGGCTACACCTTC,CASTTHGEGANYGYTF
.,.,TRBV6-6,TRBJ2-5,TGTGCCAGCAGTTACTTGGGCCCGTCCCCCCAAGAGACCCAGTACTTC,CASSYLGPSPQETQYF
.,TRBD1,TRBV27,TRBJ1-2,TGTGCCAGCAGGAACACAGGGGGCAATGGCTACACCTTC,CASRNTGGNGYTF
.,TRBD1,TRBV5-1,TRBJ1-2,TGCGCCAGCAGCGAACGGACAGGGGGCAACTATGGCTACACCTTC,CASSERTGGNYGYTF
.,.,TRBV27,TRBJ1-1,TGTGCCAGCAGTTTATTTGGTAGGCCAGAAGCTTTCTTT,CASSLFGRPEAFF
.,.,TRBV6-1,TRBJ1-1,TGTGCCAGCCTTTTGTACCGGGCGAACACTGAAGCTTTCTTT,CASLLYRANTEAFF
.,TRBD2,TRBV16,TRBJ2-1,TGTGCCAGCAGCCCGAAGCTAGCGGGGGAGGGGAATGAGCAGTTCTTC,CASSPKLAGEGNEQFF